A single sample gave rise to the 29 T cell receptor beta chains below, sequenced in a study of breast tumors, draining lymph nodes, adjacent tissues. TCRdb re-analysed the multiplex PCR reads in MiXCR, keeping a single row per CDR3 protein. The table has tens of thousands of distinct CDR3 sequences, roughly 55% seen once. Material for sequencing was breast tumor tissue. Receptor source: a female donor with breast cancer. Some clones in this sample may be carry-over from other donors' samples.

This clonotype was detected once. The chain couples TRBV12-3 or TRBV12-4 to TRBJ1-6; D ambiguous. Between the trimmed V and J ends, which lost 7 bases and 9 bases, there was a span of 13 bases. This CDR3 contains 13 residues. The DNA for the CDR3 is TGTGCCAGCACTGTGACTAAGGGTTCACCCCTCCACTTT. Amino acid sequence: CASTVTKGSPLHF.

V is TRBV5-6 and J is TRBJ2-5, with D perhaps matching TRBD1 (5 bases). The germline V gene has CDR1 SGHDT and CDR2 YYEEEE. The CDR3 extends over 15 amino acids. V was shortened by 1 base and J by 11 bases, with 21 bases between the two germline ends. CDR3 sequence (DNA): TGTGCCAGCAGCTTGAGGGGAACCATGAGAGAGGCTCAGTACTTC. Its translation is CASSLRGTMREAQYF.

This rearrangement joins TRBV2 to TRBJ1-2; TRBD1 is a possible D gene (6 bases). The CDR3 extends over 14 amino acids. Germline V CDR1 and CDR2: SNHLY, FYNNEI. Trimming removed 6 bases at V and 7 bases at J, with 18 bases between. The CDR3 DNA is TGTGCCAGCAGACCCGGTACGGCACAGGGTGGCTACACCTTC. Translation gives CASRPGTAQGGYTF. Full variable domain (rest looked up from reference TRBV2 and TRBJ1-2): EPEVTQTPSHQVTQMGQEVILRCVPISNHLYFYWYRQILGQKVEFLVSFYNNEISEKSEIFDDQFSVERPDGSNFTLKIRSTKLEDSAMYFCASRPGTAQGGYTFGSGTRLTVV.

As for this clonotype: The junction and the germline gene differ at one end; a read error may be behind it. This rearrangement joins TRBV20-1 to TRBJ1-2; D ambiguous. From germline, CDR1 is DFQATT and CDR2 SNEGSKA (reference sequence). The CDR3 length is 13 residues. DNA of the CDR3: TGCAGTGCTAGAGATCGAGGGAACTATGCCTACACCTTC. This encodes CSARDRGNYAYTF.

The table lists this clonotype with a few counts. V is TRBV29-1 and J is TRBJ1-2, with D possibly TRBD1 on 6 matching bases. Germline V gives CDR1 SQVTM, CDR2 ANQGSEA. This CDR3 comprises 12 residues. V was shortened by 5 bases and J by 2 bases, with 9 bases between the two germline ends. The CDR3 spells CSVYGQNYGYTF. The CDR3 region has the DNA TGCAGCGTTTACGGACAGAACTATGGCTACACCTTC.

This rearrangement joins TRBV7-2 to TRBJ1-4, with D possibly TRBD1 on 5 matching bases. V lost 1 base to trimming and J lost 7 bases, with 10 bases between them. CDR3 length: 14 residues. Germline-derived CDR1 and CDR2 are SGHTA and FQGNSA. The CDR3 DNA reads TGTGCCAGCAGCTTAGTCCAGGGAGGTGAAAAACTGTTTTTT. Translating it yields CASSLVQGGEKLFF.

Remarks on this clonotype: This CDR3 is missing its conserved last phenylalanine or tryptophan, likely due to a read error. This rearrangement joins TRBV5-4 to TRBJ2-5; possibly TRBD1 or TRBD2 for D (6 bases each). Trimming took off 3 bases at V and 5 bases at J, with 14 bases between the two ends. CDR1 and CDR2 from the germline V gene are SGHNT and YYREEE (reference sequence). This CDR3 comprises 14 residues. Written as DNA, the CDR3 is TGTGCCAGCAGCTCGGTAATAGGGGGGGAGACCCAGTACCTC. Translated, it gives CASSSVIGGETQYL.

This clonotype was recorded at least ten times. The rearrangement links TRBV3-1 to TRBJ2-7; TRBD2 might be the D (5 bases). The V gene's germline CDR1 is LGHDT and CDR2 YNNKEL (reference sequence). V was pared by 1 base and J by 7 bases, with 11 bases between. The CDR3 covers 13 residues. The CDR3 DNA reads TGTGCCAGCAGCCAAGGAGGGCGAAAGGAGCAGTACTTC. This translates into CASSQGGRKEQYF.

V and J are TRBV29-1 and TRBJ2-1, with D possibly being TRBD1 (7 bases). Between the trimmed V and J ends, which lost 7 bases and 8 bases, there was a span of 18 bases. Germline CDR1 reads SQVTM; CDR2 reads ANQGSEA. The CDR3 runs to 13 residues. DNA of the CDR3: TGCAGCGGCGGGGACAGAACAGACGATGAGCAGTTCTTC. This encodes CSGGDRTDDEQFF.

The CDR3 coding sequence is TGCAGTGCTTTTCCGGGAGGGAGCTCCTACGAGCAGTACTTC. This sequence encodes CSAFPGGSSYEQYF. This chain links TRBV20-1 with TRBJ2-7; 8 nucleotides match TRBD2. The V and J ends lost 5 bases and 0 bases, in that order; junction bases with no gene match: 6. The CDR3 extends over 14 amino acids. CDR1 is DFQATT and CDR2 is SNEGSKA in the germline V gene (reference sequence).

The table lists this clonotype with a count of one. The chain recombines TRBV20-1 with TRBJ2-3; maybe TRBD2 (7 bases). This CDR3 has 11 amino acids. V dropped 8 bases and J dropped 6 bases, with 12 bases sitting between them. Germline V lookup: CDR1 DFQATT, CDR2 SNEGSKA (reference sequence). The CDR3 DNA reads as TGCAGTCCAAGGGGGGGGGATACGCAGTATTTT. This translates into CSPRGGDTQYF.

This chain links TRBV7-2 with TRBJ2-2; D is uncertain. Germline-derived CDR1 and CDR2 are SGHTA and FQGNSA. Trimming stripped 1 base from V and 4 bases from J, with 10 bases between. The CDR3 is 15 amino acids. CDR3 nucleotides: TGTGCCAGCAGCTTAGATCGGCAAACCACCGGGGAGCTGTTTTTT. Translated, it gives CASSLDRQTTGELFF.

This chain links TRBV7-2 with TRBJ2-7; D unclear. Germline V CDR1 and CDR2: SGHTA, FQGNSA. CDR3 length: 12 residues. The ends were cut back, 10 bases at V and 6 bases at J, with 16 bases in the middle. DNA of the CDR3: TGTGCCACAGCCGTCGTCGCGGTCGAGCAGTACTTC. Translated, it gives CATAVVAVEQYF.

This clonotype was counted once. The V and J genes are TRBV24-1 and TRBJ1-2; 7 bases line up with TRBD1. CDR1 is KGHDR, CDR2 SFDVKD, per germline. J lost 0 bases, V lost 5 bases, and 5 bases had no gene match. The CDR3 extends over 15 amino acids. The CDR3 DNA reads TGTGCCACCAGTGGTATCGGGACAGCTAACTATGGCTACACCTTC. Protein product: CATSGIGTANYGYTF.

This clonotype rates as medium-sized. V is TRBV6-4 and J is TRBJ1-5, with D perhaps matching TRBD1 (6 bases). The CDR3 loop spans 13 amino acids. With 5 bases removed from V and 4 bases from J, the gap between germline ends came to 9 bases. Per germline, CDR1 MRHNA and CDR2 SNTAGT. CDR3 loop: CASSYDRNQPQHF. The DNA for the CDR3 is TGTGCCAGCAGTTACGACAGGAATCAGCCCCAGCATTTT.

V and J are TRBV20-1 and TRBJ1-6; 7 nucleotides agree with TRBD1. The J segment lost 7 bases and the V segment lost 5 bases, leaving 11 bases of the junction unmatched. The V gene's germline CDR1 is DFQATT and CDR2 SNEGSKA (reference sequence). The CDR3 contains 15 residues. This chain's CDR3 is CSAGSPGQTNSPLHF. For the CDR3, the DNA is TGCAGTGCTGGATCCCCGGGACAGACAAATTCACCCCTCCACTTT.

The V and J genes are TRBV7-2 and TRBJ1-1; D is perhaps TRBD1 (5 bases). Germline values: CDR1 SGHTA, CDR2 FQGNSA. The ends were cut back, 1 base at V and 11 bases at J, with 17 bases in the middle. This CDR3 region has 14 residues. The CDR3 here is CASSLGDWGVKAFF. CDR3 nucleotides: TGTGCCAGCAGCTTAGGAGATTGGGGGGTGAAGGCTTTCTTT.

The rearrangement joins TRBV7-8 to TRBJ2-7; TRBD2 is a possible D gene (5 bases). CDR1 is SGHVS, CDR2 FQNEAQ, per germline. This CDR3 has 13 amino acids. V dropped 0 bases and J dropped 2 bases, with 5 bases sitting between them. In DNA, the CDR3 is TGTGCCAGCAGCTTAGCGGAGGCCTACGAGCAGTACTTC. Translating it yields CASSLAEAYEQYF.

This clonotype was found many times. This chain links TRBV7-9 with TRBJ2-3, with D unclear. The CDR3 consists of 11 residues. V shed 8 bases and J shed 6 bases, with 9 bases lying between them. Germline CDR1 reads SEHNR; CDR2 reads FQNEAQ (reference sequence). The chain's CDR3 is CASGEADTQYF. The DNA for the CDR3 is TGTGCCAGCGGTGAGGCGGATACGCAGTATTTT.

The chain carries TRBV12-3 or TRBV12-4 and TRBJ1-3; no reliable D call. V shed 8 bases and J shed 0 bases, with 14 bases lying between them. The CDR3 runs to 15 residues. CDR3 DNA: TGTGCCAGCGGTCCCCATCGGGCCTCTGGAAACACCATATATTTT. The encoded protein is CASGPHRASGNTIYF.

This clonotype is medium-sized within its sample. The chain uses TRBV9 and TRBJ1-3; D remains unclear. This CDR3 contains 13 residues. Germline V gene lookup returns CDR1 SGDLS and CDR2 YYNGEE. The V end was cut by 0 bases, the J end by 4 bases, with 5 bases between. The CDR3 here is CASSVEEGNTIYF. In nucleotides, the CDR3 is TGTGCCAGCAGCGTAGAGGAAGGAAACACCATATATTTT. The complete variable domain, with remaining parts taken from reference TRBV9 and TRBJ1-3, reads DSGVTQTPKHLITATGQRVTLRCSPRSGDLSVYWYQQSLDQGLQFLIQYYNGEERAKGNILERFSAQQFPDLHSELNLSSLELGDSALYFCASSVEEGNTIYFGEGSWLTVV.

On this clonotype: The junction does not match germline at one end; this may be a read error. V gene TRBV7-2 combines with J gene TRBJ2-1, with 12 bases that match TRBD2. The CDR3 spans 15 residues. CDR1 SGHTA and CDR2 FQGNSA come from the germline V gene. The CDR3 region is CASSFRTSGNNEQFF. The CDR3 nucleotides read TGTGCCAGCAGCTTTAGGACTAGCGGGAACAACGAGCAGTTCTTC.

Within the sample, this clonotype is medium-sized (0.01 to 0.1%). The chain couples TRBV9 to TRBJ1-2; D remains unclear. Germline loops: CDR1 SGDLS, CDR2 YYNGEE. The CDR3 is 14 residues long. The ends were cut back, 0 bases at V and 8 bases at J, with 14 bases in the middle. CDR3 nucleotide sequence: TGTGCCAGCAGCGTAGCCCCGACTCCGGAGGGCTACACCTTC. It is translated as CASSVAPTPEGYTF.

On this clonotype itself: Sequence at one end of the junction differs from germline and may be a read error. The rearrangement links TRBV20-1 to TRBJ1-2; D possibly corresponds to TRBD1 (5 bases). This CDR3 comprises 12 residues. Germline V gene lookup returns CDR1 DFQATT and CDR2 SNEGSKA (reference sequence). The chain's CDR3 is CSAPGPTYGSTF. The CDR3 coding sequence is TGCAGTGCCCCGGGACCGACTTATGGCTCCACCTTC.

This clonotype was seen at least ten times. This rearrangement joins TRBV12-3 or TRBV12-4 to TRBJ2-7; 7 bases are a match to TRBD2. The CDR3 consists of 14 residues. The V gene end was trimmed by 3 bases and the J gene end by 3 bases; junction bases not matched to a gene: 5. The CDR3 region has the DNA TGTGCCAGCAGTTTCCGGTGGGGGGGCTACGAGCAGTACTTC. This sequence encodes CASSFRWGGYEQYF.

The chain uses TRBV2 and TRBJ1-1, with D perhaps TRBD1 (6 bases). Germline CDR1 is SNHLY and CDR2 is FYNNEI. The ends were cut back, 4 bases at V and 2 bases at J, with 20 bases in the middle. The CDR3 is 17 residues long. CDR3 region: CASSGGAFARGNTEAFF. Here the CDR3 DNA reads TGTGCCAGCAGTGGCGGAGCCTTCGCCAGGGGTAACACTGAAGCTTTCTTT.

Comments on this clonotype: One base away lies a much larger clone, so this may be a sequencing read error. The V call is TRBV9, the J call TRBJ2-1; 8 bases agree with TRBD2. Unmatched junction bases numbered 20, after V lost 4 bases and J lost 11 bases. The CDR3 has 17 amino acids. In germline, CDR1 is SGDLS, CDR2 YYNGEE. CDR3 amino acids: CASSSRSGRSSYTKQFF. CDR3 coding DNA: TGTGCCAGCAGCTCCCGAAGCGGGAGATCCTCCTACACTAAGCAGTTCTTC.

In its sample, this clonotype was seen once. The chain is built from TRBV7-9 and TRBJ2-7; D is unclear. V lost 3 bases, J lost 5 bases, and 8 bases lay in between. Germline CDR1 and CDR2: SEHNR and FQNEAQ (reference sequence). This CDR3 region has 12 residues. In DNA form, the CDR3 reads TGTGCCAGCAGCTTTGGCGCTAACGAGCAGTACTTC. Its protein is CASSFGANEQYF.

This clonotype was observed a single time. The chain has TRBV10-3 and TRBJ2-7; D uncertain. The ends were cut back, 2 bases at V and 4 bases at J, with 12 bases in the middle. This CDR3 is 14 amino acids long. The germline gives CDR1 ENHRY, CDR2 SYGVKD. CDR3 DNA: TGTGCCATCAGTGAGGTTGCAGGAACGTACGAGCAGTACTTC. Amino acid sequence: CAISEVAGTYEQYF.